This T cell receptor beta chain was recorded in a study of T cells in Graves' hyperthyroidism and ophthalmopathy. Any patient presenting with uncontrolled infection, other autoimmune disease, pregnancy or lactation was left out. Orbital computed tomography and thyroid ultrasound, together with serum TRAb and thyroxine and clinical symptoms, were used for diagnoses. This clonotype was seen many times. Its matching antigen is unknown. This CDR3 spans 12 amino acids. CDR1 is SQVTM, CDR2 ANQGSEA, per germline. Trimming removed 8 bases at V and 1 base at J, with 12 bases between. Researchers took RNA transcripts and amplified the TCR beta CDR3 regions from them. The TCR CDR3 was amplified in a first-round RT-PCR using the HTBI primer set. TCRdb fed the multiplex PCR reads into MiXCR, producing one record per CDR3 protein. This table has 410,000 or so distinct CDR3 sequences, 14% to 15% appearing once. Broader study findings: The model predicted ophthalmopathy a median about 6.6 months before onset.

The rearrangement links TRBV29-1 to TRBJ2-7, with D perhaps matching TRBD1 (5 bases). Sequencing was carried out using blood. This TCR was sampled from a man in his late teens or twenties with Graves' ophthalmopathy. Here the CDR3 DNA reads TGCAGCACGACAGACCCTTCCTACGAGCAGTACTTC. Protein sequence: CSTTDPSYEQYF.